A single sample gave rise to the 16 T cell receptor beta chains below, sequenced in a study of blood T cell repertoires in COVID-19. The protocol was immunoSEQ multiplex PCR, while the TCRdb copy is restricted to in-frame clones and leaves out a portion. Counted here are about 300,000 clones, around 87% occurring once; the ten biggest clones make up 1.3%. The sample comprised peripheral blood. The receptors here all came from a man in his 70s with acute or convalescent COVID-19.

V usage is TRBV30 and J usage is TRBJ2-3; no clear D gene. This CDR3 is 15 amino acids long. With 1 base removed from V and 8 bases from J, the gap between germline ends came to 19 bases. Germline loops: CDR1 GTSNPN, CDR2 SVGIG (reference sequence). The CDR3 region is CAWSGLIEDSGTQYF. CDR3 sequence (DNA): TGTGCCTGGAGTGGGCTAATCGAGGATTCGGGTACGCAGTATTTT.

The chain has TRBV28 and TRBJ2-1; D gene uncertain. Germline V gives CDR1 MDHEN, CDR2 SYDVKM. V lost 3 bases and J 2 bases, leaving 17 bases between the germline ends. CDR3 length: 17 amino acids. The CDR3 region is CASSFIREKPTYNEQFF. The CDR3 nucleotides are TGTGCCAGCAGTTTTATTCGCGAGAAGCCCACCTACAATGAGCAGTTCTTC.

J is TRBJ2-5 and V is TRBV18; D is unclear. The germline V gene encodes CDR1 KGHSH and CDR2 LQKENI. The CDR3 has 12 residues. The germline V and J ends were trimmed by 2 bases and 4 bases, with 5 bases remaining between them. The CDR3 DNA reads TGTGCCAGCTCACCAGGGCGAGAGACCCAGTACTTC. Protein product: CASSPGRETQYF.

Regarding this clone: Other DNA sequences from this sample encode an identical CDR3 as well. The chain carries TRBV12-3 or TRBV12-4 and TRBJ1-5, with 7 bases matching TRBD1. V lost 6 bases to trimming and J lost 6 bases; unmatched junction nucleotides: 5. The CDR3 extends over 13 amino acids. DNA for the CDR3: TGTGCCAGCAGCCAAGACAGGGTTCAGCCCCAGCATTTT. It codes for CASSQDRVQPQHF.

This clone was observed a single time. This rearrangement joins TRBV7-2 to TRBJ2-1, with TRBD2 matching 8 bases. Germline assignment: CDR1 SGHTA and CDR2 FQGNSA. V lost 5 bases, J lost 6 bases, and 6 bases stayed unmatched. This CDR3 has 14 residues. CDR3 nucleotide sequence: TGTGCCAGCAGCACAGGGACTAGTCCCAATGAGCAGTTCTTC. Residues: CASSTGTSPNEQFF.

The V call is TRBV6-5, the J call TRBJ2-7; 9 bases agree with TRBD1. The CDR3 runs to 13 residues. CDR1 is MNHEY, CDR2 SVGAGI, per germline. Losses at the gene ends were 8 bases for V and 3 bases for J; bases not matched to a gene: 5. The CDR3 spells CASRQGENYEQYF. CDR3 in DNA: TGTGCCAGCCGACAGGGGGAAAACTACGAGCAGTACTTC.

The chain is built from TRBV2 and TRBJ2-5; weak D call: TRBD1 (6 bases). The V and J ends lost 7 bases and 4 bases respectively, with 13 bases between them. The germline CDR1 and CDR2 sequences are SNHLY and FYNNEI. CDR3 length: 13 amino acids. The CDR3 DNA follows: TGTGCCAGCAATACAGGGATCGGAGAGACCCAGTACTTC. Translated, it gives CASNTGIGETQYF.

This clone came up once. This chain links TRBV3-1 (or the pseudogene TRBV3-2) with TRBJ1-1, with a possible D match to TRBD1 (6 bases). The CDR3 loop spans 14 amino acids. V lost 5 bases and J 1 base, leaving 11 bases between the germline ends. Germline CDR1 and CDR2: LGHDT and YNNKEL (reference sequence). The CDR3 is CASSFMTGNTEAFF. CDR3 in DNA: TGTGCCAGCAGCTTCATGACAGGGAACACTGAAGCTTTCTTT.

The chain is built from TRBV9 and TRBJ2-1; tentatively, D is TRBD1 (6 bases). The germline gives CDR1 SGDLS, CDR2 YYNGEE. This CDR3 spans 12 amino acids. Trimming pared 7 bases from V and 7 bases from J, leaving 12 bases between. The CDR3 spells CASEGVLNEQFF. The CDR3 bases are TGTGCCAGCGAGGGGGTTTTGAATGAGCAGTTCTTC.

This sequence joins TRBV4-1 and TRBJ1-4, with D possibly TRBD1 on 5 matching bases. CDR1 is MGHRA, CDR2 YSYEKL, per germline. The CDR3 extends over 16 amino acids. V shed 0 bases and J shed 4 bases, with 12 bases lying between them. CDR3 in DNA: TGCGCCAGCAGCCAAGATCCTCACAGGCTTAATGAAAAACTGTTTTTT. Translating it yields CASSQDPHRLNEKLFF.

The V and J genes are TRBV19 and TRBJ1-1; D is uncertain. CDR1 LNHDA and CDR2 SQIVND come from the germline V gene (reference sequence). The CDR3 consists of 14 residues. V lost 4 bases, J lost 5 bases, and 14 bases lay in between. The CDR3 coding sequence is TGTGCCAGTAGTAAGTCAGGCTATGATACTGAAGCTTTCTTT. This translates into CASSKSGYDTEAFF.

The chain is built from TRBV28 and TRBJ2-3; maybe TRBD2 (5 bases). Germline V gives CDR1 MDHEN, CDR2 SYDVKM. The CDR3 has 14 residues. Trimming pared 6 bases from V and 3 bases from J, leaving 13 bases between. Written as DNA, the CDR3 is TGTGCCAGCAGATCGACGGGGATGACAGATACGCAGTATTTT. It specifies CASRSTGMTDTQYF. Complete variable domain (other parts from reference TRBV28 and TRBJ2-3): DVKVTQSSRYLVKRTGEKVFLECVQDMDHENMFWYRQDPGLGLRLIYFSYDVKMKEKGDIPEGYSVSREKKERFSLILESASTNQTSMYLCASRSTGMTDTQYFGPGTRLTVL.

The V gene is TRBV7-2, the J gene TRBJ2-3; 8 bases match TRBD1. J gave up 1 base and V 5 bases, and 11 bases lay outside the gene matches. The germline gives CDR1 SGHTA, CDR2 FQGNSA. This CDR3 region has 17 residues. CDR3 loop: CASSAYSGTGGTDTQYF. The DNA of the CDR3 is TGTGCCAGCAGCGCATACTCCGGGACAGGAGGCACAGATACGCAGTATTTT.

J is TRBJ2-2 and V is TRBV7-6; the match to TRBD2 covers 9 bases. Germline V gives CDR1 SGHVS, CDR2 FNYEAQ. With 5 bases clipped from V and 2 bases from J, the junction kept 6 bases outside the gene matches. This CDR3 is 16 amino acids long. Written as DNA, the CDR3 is TGTGCCAGCAGCCCTGGACTAGCGACAAACACCGGGGAGCTGTTTTTT. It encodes CASSPGLATNTGELFF.

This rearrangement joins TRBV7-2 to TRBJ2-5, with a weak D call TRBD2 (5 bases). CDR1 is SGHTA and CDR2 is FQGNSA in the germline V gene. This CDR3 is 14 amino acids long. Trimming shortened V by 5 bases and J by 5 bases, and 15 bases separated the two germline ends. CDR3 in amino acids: CASSLSGVGETQYF. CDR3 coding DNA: TGTGCCAGCAGCCTTTCCGGGGTGGGGGAGACCCAGTACTTC.

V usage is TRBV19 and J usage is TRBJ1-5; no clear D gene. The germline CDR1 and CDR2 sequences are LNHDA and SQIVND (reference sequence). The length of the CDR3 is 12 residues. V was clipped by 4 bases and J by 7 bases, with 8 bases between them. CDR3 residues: CASSTSFQPQHF. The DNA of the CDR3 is TGTGCCAGTAGTACGTCGTTCCAGCCCCAGCATTTT. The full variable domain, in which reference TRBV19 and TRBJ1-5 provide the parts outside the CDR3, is DGGITQSPKYLFRKEGQNVTLSCEQNLNHDAMYWYRQDPGQGLRLIYYSQIVNDFQKGDIAEGYSVSREKKESFPLTVTSAQKNPTAFYLCASSTSFQPQHFGDGTRLSIL.